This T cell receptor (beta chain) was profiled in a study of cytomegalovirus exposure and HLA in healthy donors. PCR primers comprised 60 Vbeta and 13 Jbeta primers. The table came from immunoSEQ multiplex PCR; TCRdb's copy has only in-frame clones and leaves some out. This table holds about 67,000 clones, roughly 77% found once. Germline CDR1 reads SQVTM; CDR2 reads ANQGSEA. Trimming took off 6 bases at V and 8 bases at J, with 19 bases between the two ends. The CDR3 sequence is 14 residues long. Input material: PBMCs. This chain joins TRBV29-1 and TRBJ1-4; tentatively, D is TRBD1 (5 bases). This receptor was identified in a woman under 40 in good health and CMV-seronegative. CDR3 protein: CSVPSQPPGEKLFF. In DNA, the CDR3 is TGCAGCGTCCCCTCTCAACCTCCAGGGGAAAAACTGTTTTTT.